This TCR beta chain appears in the sequencing data of a study of CXCR3-negative and CXCR3-positive naive CD8 T cells (dated by TCRdb to between 2018 and 2020). Notes on the research overall: In total, some 130 million TRB reads were obtained, corresponding to roughly 1.5 +/- 0.3 million reads per library. The diversity and physicochemical repertoire analyses included about a dozen donors pooled from two independent experiments. Naive subsets from a handful of donors and memory cells from 3 donors were included in the TRBV-TRBJ cluster analysis. Overall study results and their limits: Comparably high repertoire diversity was found in both naive subsets, whereas much lower repertoire diversity was found in memory CD8+ T cells. Because surface CD5, which is linked to self-reactivity in mice, was comparable between the naive subsets, TCR interaction strength was also inferred from the physicochemical properties of TRB CDR3s. Freshly isolated PBMCs were used for most assays because CXCR3 expression partially decreased after cryopreservation. TRB CDR3s from CXCR3-positive naive cells showed higher hydrophobicity (lower Kidera factor 4), lower energy, and higher strength and volume indices than CXCR3-negative naive cells. Naive CXCR3-negative and CXCR3-positive cells from the same donor showed similar TRBV-TRBJ usage, whereas memory cells showed distinct patterns.

TCRdb names NextSeq 550 as the instrument used. The Human TCR Profiling Kit (MiLaboratory) was used to prepare UMI-labeled 5' RACE TRB cDNA libraries. The full amount of extracted RNA was used for cDNA synthesis, and the full amount of resulting cDNA was used for PCR amplification. Libraries were prepared in parallel with an identical number of PCR cycles. As for the original processing: With a requirement of at least two reads per UMI, MIGEC and MiXCR extracted about 50,000 +/- 10,000 unique UMI-labeled TRB cDNA molecules per library. An average of roughly 40,000 +/- 10,000 functional in-frame TRB CDR3 nucleotide clonotypes without stop codons was found per library. After downsampling to 5000 UMI-labeled TRB molecules per sample, diversity metrics such as normalized Shannon-Wiener and Chao1 were calculated in VDJtools. Clonotype-size-weighted physicochemical properties of the central five CDR3 residues (interaction energy, strength, volume and Kidera factor 4) were computed in VDJtools. After reprocessing by TCRdb, each CDR3 protein sequence is one entry, and no DNA is given. The V and J calls reflect TCRdb's pipeline rather than the authors' work. For this sample, the table gives around 10,000 distinct CDR3 sequences. Of the sample, more than 1% is held by the ten largest clones.

Each CD8+ T cell subset was flow-sorted in triplicate, and some 300,000 cells per subset were placed directly into RLT lysis buffer. To keep memory contaminants out, a stringent definition of naive CD8+ T cells was applied: CD45RO-CCR7+CD27+CD95-. Peripheral blood mononuclear cells were isolated from buffy coats by standard density gradient centrifugation. Naive CXCR3-negative and CXCR3-positive CD8+ T cells were flow-sorted using a FACSAria III. An RNeasy Mini Kit was used to extract total RNA from the sorted cells. Judged by frequency, this clonotype is medium-sized (0.01 to 0.1%); no count was given. Its antigen is still unknown. There are 16 amino acids in the CDR3, from cysteine to phenylalanine inclusive. A DNA sequence was not provided. The germline V gene yields MNHEY for CDR1 and SVGAGI for CDR2.

Here the chain combines TRBV6-5 and TRBJ2-5; TCRdb proposes TRBD1, but this gene call is untestable without DNA. The sequencing sample was made of naive CXCR3- CD8+ T cells from blood. The sample's cell subset or site label, in plain terms: CD45RO-CCR7+CD27+CD95- naive CD8+ T cells lacking CXCR3 (TNR3-). This TCR derives from a human donor in good health. Some clones in this sample may be carry-over from other donors' samples. The CDR3 loop reads CASSYGTEGSQETQYF.